This entry features one T cell receptor (beta chain) sequence. The sample belongs to a study of control samples from healthy donors and cancer patients. Libraries were prepared by immunoSEQ multiplex PCR; TCRdb keeps only in-frame clonotypes and omits some of them. Here the sample spans 120,000 or so clones, around 90% being singletons. This sequence originates from a man aged 35 to 55 in good health. The material sequenced was blood.

CDR3 bases: TGTGCCTGCCTGGCAGGGCGGGAAGAGACCCAGTACTTC. It is translated as CACLAGREETQYF. The chain links TRBV2 to TRBJ2-5; D is possibly TRBD1 or TRBD2 (5 bases each). CDR1 and CDR2 (germline): SNHLY, FYNNEI. This CDR3 comprises 13 residues. V was trimmed by 11 bases and J by 3 bases, leaving 16 bases between them.